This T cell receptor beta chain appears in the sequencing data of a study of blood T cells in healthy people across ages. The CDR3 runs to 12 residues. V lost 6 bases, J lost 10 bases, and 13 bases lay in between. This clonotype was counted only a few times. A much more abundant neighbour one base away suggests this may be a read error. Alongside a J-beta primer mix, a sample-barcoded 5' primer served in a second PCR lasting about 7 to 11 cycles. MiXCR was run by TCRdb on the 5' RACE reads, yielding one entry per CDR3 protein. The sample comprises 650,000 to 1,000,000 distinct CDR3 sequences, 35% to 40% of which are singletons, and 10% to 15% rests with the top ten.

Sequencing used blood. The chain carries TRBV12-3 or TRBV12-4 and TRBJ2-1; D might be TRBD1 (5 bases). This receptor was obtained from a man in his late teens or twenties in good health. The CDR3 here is CASSQGAYEQFF. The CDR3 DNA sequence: TGTGCCAGCAGCCAGGGTGCCTACGAGCAGTTCTTC.